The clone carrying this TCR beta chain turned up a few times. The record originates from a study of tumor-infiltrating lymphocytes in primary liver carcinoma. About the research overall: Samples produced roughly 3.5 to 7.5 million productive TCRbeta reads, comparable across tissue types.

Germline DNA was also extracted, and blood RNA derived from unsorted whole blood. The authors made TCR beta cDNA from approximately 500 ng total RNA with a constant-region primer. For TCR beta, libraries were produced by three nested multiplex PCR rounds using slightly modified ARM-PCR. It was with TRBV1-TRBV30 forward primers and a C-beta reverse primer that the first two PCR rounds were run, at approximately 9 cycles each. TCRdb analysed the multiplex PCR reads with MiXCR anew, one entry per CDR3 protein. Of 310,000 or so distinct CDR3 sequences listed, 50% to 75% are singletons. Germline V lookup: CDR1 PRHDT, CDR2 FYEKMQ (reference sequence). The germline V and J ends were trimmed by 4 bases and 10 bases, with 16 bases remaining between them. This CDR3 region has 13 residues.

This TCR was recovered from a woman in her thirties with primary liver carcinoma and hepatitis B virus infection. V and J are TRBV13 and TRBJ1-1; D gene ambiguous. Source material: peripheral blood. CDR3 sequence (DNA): TGTGCCAGCAGCTCTATAGACCGGTCCTCAGCTTTCTTT. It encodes CASSSIDRSSAFF.